This T cell receptor beta chain appears in the sequencing data of a study of regulatory T cells in long-lasting Graves disease. Whole-study context: Newly diagnosed Graves' patients had under 3 months of antithyroid drugs. Study-level results: Compared with new cases, persistent Graves' patients showed reduced TCR diversity. Newly diagnosed patients shared 750 to 1,000 public clonotypes; persistent patients shared a few thousand.

CDR3 regions were amplified by Arm-PCR using iRepertoire HTBI primers to build TCR beta libraries. In TCRdb, the multiplex PCR reads were re-called with MiXCR into one record per CDR3 protein. The sample holds 250,000 or so distinct CDR3 sequences, about 19% seen once. This clonotype was observed at least ten times. Its antigen is undetermined. The time point denotes: newly diagnosed GD, antithyroid drugs for less than 3 months. The TCR library was made from RNA extracted from PBMCs. Patients met American Thyroid Association criteria for Graves' disease. Germline loops: CDR1 MNHNS, CDR2 SASEGT. The germline V and J ends were trimmed by 5 bases and 2 bases, with 13 bases remaining between them. This CDR3 has 15 residues.

The specimen comprised peripheral blood mononuclear cells (PBMCs), sampled at new diagnosis, from a patient treated with antithyroid drugs. The clonotype was recovered from a female donor with Graves disease. V usage is TRBV6-1 and J usage is TRBJ1-5, with D possibly matching TRBD1 (6 bases). The CDR3 loop is CASSHRDDGNQPQHF. The CDR3, as DNA: TGTGCCAGCAGTCACAGGGATGATGGCAATCAGCCCCAGCATTTT.